One and the same sample provided the 18 T cell receptor beta chains below, sequenced in a study of early T cells in non-severe SARS-CoV-2 infection. TCRdb reprocessed the 5' RACE reads with MiXCR, giving one entry per CDR3 protein. The sample consists of around 110,000 distinct CDR3 sequences, 11% of them appearing once. The sequenced sample consisted of whole blood. The source is an adult who was a healthcare worker with PCR-confirmed SARS-CoV-2 infection or an uninfected control (not recorded which).

CDR3 residues: CASRSVASGGRGYTF. The CDR3 DNA follows: TGTGCCAGCAGATCTGTTGCCAGTGGGGGGCGCGGCTACACCTTC. The chain has TRBV12-3 or TRBV12-4 and TRBJ1-2; possible D gene TRBD1, 6 bases. Trimming removed 6 bases at V and 8 bases at J, with 22 bases between. CDR3 length equals 15 residues.

This clonotype was recorded at least ten times. The chain combines TRBV10-1 with TRBJ2-3, with 8 positions matching TRBD1. J gave up 9 bases and V 6 bases, and 5 bases lay outside the gene matches. Germline assignment: CDR1 WNHNN and CDR2 SYGVQD (reference sequence). The CDR3 spans 12 residues. The CDR3 coding sequence is TGCGCCAGCAGCGCAGGGGGCCCCACGCAGTATTTT. Protein sequence: CASSAGGPTQYF.

Concerning this clonotype: It may be a read error: a sequence one base away is much more abundant. The rearrangement uses TRBV7-9 and TRBJ2-5; D is perhaps TRBD1 (7 bases). Trimming took 5 bases from V and 9 from J, leaving 13 bases between them. The germline CDR1 and CDR2 sequences are SEHNR and FQNEAQ (reference sequence). This CDR3 is built from 12 residues. DNA of the CDR3: TGTGCCAGCAGCCCCCAGGGGGAGGCCCAGTACTTC. Protein product: CASSPQGEAQYF.

This clonotype came up many times. This chain joins TRBV29-1 and TRBJ2-5; 7 nucleotides match TRBD1. CDR3 length: 13 amino acids. The V gene's germline CDR1 is SQVTM and CDR2 ANQGSEA. The ends lost 6 bases at V and 2 bases at J; junction bases unmatched: 6. The CDR3 DNA reads as TGCAGCGTAGAGACAGGGCTTCAAGAGACCCAGTACTTC. It is translated as CSVETGLQETQYF.

The table lists this clonotype with many counts. The chain uses TRBV6-2 or TRBV6-3 and TRBJ2-1; 7 bases map to TRBD2. The CDR3 loop spans 13 amino acids. The ends lost 7 bases at V and 7 bases at J; junction bases unmatched: 7. The germline V gene has CDR1 MNHEY and CDR2 SVGEGT. CDR3 residues: CASTRREPNEQFF. Here the CDR3 DNA reads TGTGCCAGCACGAGGCGGGAGCCAAATGAGCAGTTCTTC.

V gene TRBV16 combines with J gene TRBJ2-7, with a weak D call TRBD2 (5 bases). Germline values: CDR1 KGHSY, CDR2 FQNENV. The CDR3 contains 14 residues. V lost 2 bases, J lost 3 bases, and 11 bases lay in between. CDR3 region: CASSQQAADYEQYF. CDR3 DNA sequence: TGTGCCAGCAGCCAACAAGCGGCTGACTACGAGCAGTACTTC.

This clonotype was observed many times. V usage is TRBV7-2 and J usage is TRBJ2-1, with a tentative D call TRBD2 (6 bases). This CDR3 has 13 amino acids. V was shortened by 1 base and J by 8 bases, with 9 bases between the two germline ends. Germline V gene sequence: CDR1 SGHTA, CDR2 FQGNSA. CDR3 nucleotide sequence: TGTGCCAGCAGCTTAGAGACTAGGGATGAGCAGTTCTTC. It is translated as CASSLETRDEQFF.

This clonotype was seen ten or more times. The rearrangement uses TRBV29-1 and TRBJ2-3; D gene unclear. V was trimmed by 4 bases and J by 5 bases, leaving 10 bases between them. CDR1 SQVTM and CDR2 ANQGSEA come from the germline V gene. The length of the CDR3 is 12 residues. The CDR3, as DNA: TGCAGCGTTGTAACGGGCTTAGATACGCAGTATTTT. This codes for CSVVTGLDTQYF.

This clonotype was picked up many times. The V call is TRBV27, the J call TRBJ2-7, with a weak D call TRBD1 (5 bases). Trimming cost V 6 bases and J 6 bases, with 15 bases left between them. The CDR3 length is 13 residues. Germline assignment: CDR1 MNHEY and CDR2 SMNVEV (reference sequence). The CDR3 DNA follows: TGTGCCAGCAGCGCAGGGTTATGGAGCGAGCAGTACTTC. Translation: CASSAGLWSEQYF.

The chain employs TRBV5-3 and TRBJ2-1; tentative D call: TRBD2 (5 bases). Being an ORF, TRBV5-3 has a function that is uncertain. This CDR3 contains 13 residues. Trimming pared 4 bases from V and 4 bases from J, leaving 9 bases between. CDR3 bases: TGTGCCAGAAGCCCCGGGGTATACAATGAGCAGTTCTTC. Translating gives CARSPGVYNEQFF.

This clonotype was observed at least ten times. The V and J genes are TRBV5-6 and TRBJ2-2; a possible D gene is TRBD2 (5 bases). CDR3 size: 16 residues. Trimming pared 4 bases from V and 6 bases from J, leaving 19 bases between. Germline CDR1 SGHDT, CDR2 YYEEEE. CDR3 loop: CASSPGFSSSPGELFF. CDR3 DNA sequence: TGTGCCAGCAGCCCGGGATTTAGCAGCAGCCCCGGGGAGCTGTTTTTT.

This clonotype was found many times. The gene calls are TRBV6-1 and TRBJ2-7, with D perhaps TRBD2 (5 bases). Germline V gene lookup returns CDR1 MNHNS and CDR2 SASEGT. Trimming pared 3 bases from V and 2 bases from J, leaving 11 bases between. The CDR3 sequence is 14 residues long. CDR3 coding DNA: TGTGCCAGCAGTGACGAGGGTCCTACCTACGAGCAGTACTTC. Translating gives CASSDEGPTYEQYF.

This clonotype was seen ten or more times. The chain is built from TRBV27 and TRBJ1-1; tentative D call: TRBD1 (5 bases). Trimming removed 4 bases at V and 11 bases at J, with 14 bases between. This CDR3 comprises 12 residues. Germline V gene sequence: CDR1 MNHEY, CDR2 SMNVEV (reference sequence). In DNA, the CDR3 is TGTGCCAGCAGTTCTCAAGAGGGGAGGGCTTTCTTT. Amino acid sequence: CASSSQEGRAFF.

Ten or more counts support this clonotype. The chain uses TRBV6-1 and TRBJ2-5, with 10 bases identical to TRBD1. The CDR3 is 16 residues long. J lost 2 bases, V lost 6 bases, and 9 bases had no gene match. Per germline, CDR1 MNHNS and CDR2 SASEGT. In DNA, the CDR3 is TGTGCCAGCAGGCGCCGGGACAGGGGTTATCAAGAGACCCAGTACTTC. This translates into CASRRRDRGYQETQYF.

The chain is built from TRBV6-5 and TRBJ2-7; D may be TRBD2 (7 bases). This CDR3 is 13 amino acids long. Per germline, CDR1 MNHEY and CDR2 SVGAGI. V lost 0 bases and J 9 bases, leaving 12 bases between the germline ends. CDR3 residues: CASSYSGGGRQYF. The DNA for the CDR3 is TGTGCCAGCAGTTACTCTGGCGGGGGCCGGCAGTACTTC.

This clonotype was recorded a few times. The V gene is TRBV6-2 or TRBV6-3, the J gene TRBJ2-1; 7 bases are shared with TRBD2. The CDR3 totals 16 residues. Germline CDR1 MNHEY, CDR2 SVGEGT. Unmatched junction bases numbered 11, after V lost 6 bases and J lost 3 bases. Here the CDR3 reads CASSLLEKRGYNEQFF. As DNA, the CDR3 is TGTGCCAGCAGCCTTCTCGAGAAGCGGGGCTACAATGAGCAGTTCTTC.

This clonotype was recorded at least ten times. The rearrangement uses TRBV7-2 and TRBJ2-3; D gene uncertain. This CDR3 spans 14 amino acids. Germline CDR1 reads SGHTA; CDR2 reads FQGNSA. Deletions cut 4 bases from V and 3 bases from J, with 11 bases between. The CDR3: CASSYRPGTDTQYF. Written as DNA, the CDR3 is TGTGCCAGCAGCTACCGACCAGGAACAGATACGCAGTATTTT.

In its sample, this clonotype was seen a few times. The rearrangement joins TRBV20-1 to TRBJ2-2; no reliable D call. Per germline, CDR1 DFQATT and CDR2 SNEGSKA (reference sequence). V lost 0 bases to trimming and J lost 5 bases, with 16 bases between them. The CDR3 covers 16 residues. The chain's CDR3 is CSARDRGPLGTGELFF. In DNA form, the CDR3 reads TGCAGTGCTAGAGATCGTGGGCCATTAGGGACCGGGGAGCTGTTTTTT.